This T cell receptor beta chain was obtained from a study of blood T cells in healthy people across ages. The authors ran a second PCR of roughly 6 to 12 cycles using a sample-barcoded 5' primer and a J-beta primer mix. A 12-random-nucleotide template-switch adaptor tagged each cDNA molecule. One entry per CDR3 protein results from TCRdb running MiXCR on the 5' RACE reads. Counted here are some 560,000 distinct CDR3 sequences, about a quarter occurring once; the ten biggest clones make up 3% to 4.5%. Findings and caveats of the study: Roughly linear declines in TCR beta diversity per million T cells occurred with age.

This clonotype has just a few counts. Antigen: not known. Investigators took around 11 milliliters of peripheral blood from every donor. A further study also used this sample, focusing on T cells of mothers and their children. As that report states: Unrelated mother-child pairs always had slightly, but never significantly, lower normalized overlap than related pairs.

Material: blood. The sequence derives from a boy younger than 10 in good health.

The CDR3 DNA follows: TGTGCCAGCAGCACTCTTAGCGGGAGCTCCTACAATGAGCAGTTCTTC. This codes for CASSTLSGSSYNEQFF. V is TRBV7-6 and J is TRBJ2-1; 9 bases match TRBD2. CDR1 SGHVS and CDR2 FNYEAQ come from the germline V gene. This CDR3 has 16 amino acids. Trimming removed 5 bases from V and 0 bases from J; junction bases left unmatched: 5.